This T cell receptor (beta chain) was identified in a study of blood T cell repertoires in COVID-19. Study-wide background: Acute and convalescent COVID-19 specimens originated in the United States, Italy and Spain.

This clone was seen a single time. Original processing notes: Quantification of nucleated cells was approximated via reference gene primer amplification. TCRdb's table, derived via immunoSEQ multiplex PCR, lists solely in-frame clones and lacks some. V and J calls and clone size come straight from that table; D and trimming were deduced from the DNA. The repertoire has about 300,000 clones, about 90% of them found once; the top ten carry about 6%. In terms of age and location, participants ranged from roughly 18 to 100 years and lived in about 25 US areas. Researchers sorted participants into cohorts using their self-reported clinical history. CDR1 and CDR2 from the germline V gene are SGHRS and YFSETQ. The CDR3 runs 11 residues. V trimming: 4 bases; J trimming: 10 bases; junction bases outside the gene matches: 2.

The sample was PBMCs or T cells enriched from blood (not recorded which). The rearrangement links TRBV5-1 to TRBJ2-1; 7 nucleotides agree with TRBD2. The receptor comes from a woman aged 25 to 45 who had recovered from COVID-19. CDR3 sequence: CASSLSGEQFF. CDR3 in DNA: TGCGCCAGCAGCCTTAGCGGGGAGCAGTTCTTC.